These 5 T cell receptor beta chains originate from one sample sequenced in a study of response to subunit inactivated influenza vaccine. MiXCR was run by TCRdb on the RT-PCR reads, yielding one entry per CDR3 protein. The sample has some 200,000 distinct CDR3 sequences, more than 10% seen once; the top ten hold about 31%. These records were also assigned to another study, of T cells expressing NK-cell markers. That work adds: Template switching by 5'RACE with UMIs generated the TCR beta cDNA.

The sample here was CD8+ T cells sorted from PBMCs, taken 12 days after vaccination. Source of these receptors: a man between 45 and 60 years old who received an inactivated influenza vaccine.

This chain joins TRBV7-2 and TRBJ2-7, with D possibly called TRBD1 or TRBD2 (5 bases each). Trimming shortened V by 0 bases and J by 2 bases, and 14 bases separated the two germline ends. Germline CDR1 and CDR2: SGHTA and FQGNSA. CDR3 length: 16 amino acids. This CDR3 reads CASSLASGTATYEQYF. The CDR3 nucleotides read TGTGCCAGCAGCTTAGCGTCCGGGACGGCTACCTACGAGCAGTACTTC.

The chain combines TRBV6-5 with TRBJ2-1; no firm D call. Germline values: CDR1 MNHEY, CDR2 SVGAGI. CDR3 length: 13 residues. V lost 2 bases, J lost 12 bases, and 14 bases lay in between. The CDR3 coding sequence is TGTGCCAGCAGTTACGCCCTTTTGGGTGGGCAGTTCTTC. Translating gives CASSYALLGGQFF.

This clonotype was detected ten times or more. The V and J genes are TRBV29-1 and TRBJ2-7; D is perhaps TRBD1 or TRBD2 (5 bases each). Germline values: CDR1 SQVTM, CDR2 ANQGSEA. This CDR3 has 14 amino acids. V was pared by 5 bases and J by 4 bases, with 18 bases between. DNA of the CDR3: TGCAGCGTTAAAGGTGGGGACGCATGGTACGAGCAGTACTTC. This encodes CSVKGGDAWYEQYF.

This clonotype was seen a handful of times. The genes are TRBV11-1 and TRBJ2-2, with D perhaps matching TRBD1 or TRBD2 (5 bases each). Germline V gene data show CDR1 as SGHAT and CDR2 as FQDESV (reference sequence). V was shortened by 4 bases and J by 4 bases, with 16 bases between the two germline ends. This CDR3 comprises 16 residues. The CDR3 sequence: CASSSRGTESTGELFF. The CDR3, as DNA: TGTGCCAGCAGCTCACGTGGGACGGAGTCCACCGGGGAGCTGTTTTTT.

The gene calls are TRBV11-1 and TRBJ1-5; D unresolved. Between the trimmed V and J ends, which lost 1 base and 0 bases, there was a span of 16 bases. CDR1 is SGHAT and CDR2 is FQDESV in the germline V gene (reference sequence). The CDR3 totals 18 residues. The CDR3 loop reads CASSLGPLAGNSNQPQHF. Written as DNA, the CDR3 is TGTGCCAGCAGCTTAGGACCGTTGGCGGGTAATAGCAATCAGCCCCAGCATTTT.